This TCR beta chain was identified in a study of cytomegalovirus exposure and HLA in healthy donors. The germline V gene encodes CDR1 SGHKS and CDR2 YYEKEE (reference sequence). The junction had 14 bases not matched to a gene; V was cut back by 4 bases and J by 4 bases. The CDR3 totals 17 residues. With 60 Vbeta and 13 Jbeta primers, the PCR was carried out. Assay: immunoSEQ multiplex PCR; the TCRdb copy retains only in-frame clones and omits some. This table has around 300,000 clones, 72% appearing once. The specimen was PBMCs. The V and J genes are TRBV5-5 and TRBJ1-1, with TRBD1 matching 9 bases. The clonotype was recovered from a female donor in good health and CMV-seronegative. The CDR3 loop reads CASSARDRDPSVTEAFF. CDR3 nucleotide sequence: TGTGCCAGCAGCGCTCGGGACAGGGACCCCTCTGTCACTGAAGCTTTCTTT.